This TCR beta chain was captured by sequencing in a study of T cells in Graves' hyperthyroidism and ophthalmopathy. General study findings and limits: Appearing also in blood were most of the thyroid clonotypes expanded above 0.001.

Investigators excluded patients with uncontrolled infection, other autoimmune disease, pregnancy or lactation. This CDR3 spans 13 amino acids. Trimming removed 5 bases from V and 11 bases from J, with 18 bases in between. Using RNA transcripts as the source, TCR beta CDR3 regions were amplified. Researchers ran a first-round RT-PCR on the TCR CDR3 using the HTBI primer set. TCRdb ran MiXCR on the multiplex PCR reads and lists one entry per CDR3 protein. The table records around 570,000 distinct CDR3 sequences, just under 20% of them present only once. In its sample, this clonotype was seen once. What it recognizes is unknown.

This receptor was taken from a middle-aged man with Graves' ophthalmopathy. Material for sequencing was blood. The chain has TRBV12-3 or TRBV12-4 and TRBJ1-2; perhaps TRBD1 as D (5 bases). CDR3 sequence reads: CASSVVESEGYTF. The CDR3 bases are TGTGCCAGCAGTGTGGTGGAATCTGAGGGGTACACCTTC.